This is a list of T cell receptor beta chains from one sample in a study of shared clonotypes between healthy human individuals. The repertoire was sequenced with immunoSEQ multiplex PCR; TCRdb's copy has only in-frame clones and lacks some. There are over a million clones in the sample; roughly 80% occur only once, and approximately 1.5% lies in the top ten. The specimen was memory CD4+ T cells sorted from blood. These receptor sequences come from a young man in good health. The CDR3 runs from the conserved cysteine through the conserved F or W. A D gene is named only where the DNA matches it firmly. Expanded clones get a size class; other rows say once, few or many, or leave the size out.

j_call,clone_size,d_call,v_call,cdr3_nt,cdr3_aa
TRBJ2-2,NA,NA,TRBV30,TGTGCCTGGGGCCCTTTGGGCACCGGGGAGCTGTTTTTT,CAWGPLGTGELFF
TRBJ2-7,NA,NA,TRBV29-1,TGCAGCGTTGCTCGACAGGAGAACTACGAGCAGTACTTC,CSVARQENYEQYF
TRBJ2-5,NA,NA,TRBV10-3,TGTGCCATCAGAGAGGGAGGTCAAGAGACCCAGTACTTC,CAIREGGQETQYF
TRBJ2-2,NA,TRBD1,TRBV4-2,TGTGCCAGCAGCCAAGCGACAGGGGCGCCGAACACCGGGGAGCTGTTTTTT,CASSQATGAPNTGELFF
TRBJ1-1,few,TRBD1,TRBV30,TGTGCCTCCGGACAGGGGGTCACTGAAGCTTTCTTT,CASGQGVTEAFF
TRBJ2-7,many,NA,TRBV11-2,TGTGCCAGCAGCTTAGAGGGAGCCCTAAGTGGACAGCAGTACTTC,CASSLEGALSGQQYF
TRBJ1-2,NA,NA,TRBV27,TGTGCCAGCAGTAAGGACTCAGCTAACTATGGCTACACCTTC,CASSKDSANYGYTF
TRBJ2-7,NA,NA,TRBV7-9,TGTGCCAGCAGCAAAAGCGACGAAAACGAGCAGTACTTC,CASSKSDENEQYF
TRBJ1-6,few,TRBD1,TRBV18,TGTGCCAGCTCACCAGGGACAGGGGGGAATTCACCCCTCCACTTT,CASSPGTGGNSPLHF
TRBJ2-3,NA,TRBD2,TRBV11-2,TGTGCCAGCAGCTTAGATGGGGGTAGCGGGAGAAGCACAGATACGCAGTATTTT,CASSLDGGSGRSTDTQYF
TRBJ2-2,NA,TRBD1,TRBV30,TGTGCCTGGAGTGTAGTCAGGGGGCATACCGGGGAGCTGTTTTTT,CAWSVVRGHTGELFF
TRBJ2-7,NA,NA,TRBV5-1,TGCGCCAGCAGCTTGGCTCCAGGGCCCTCATCCTCCTACGAGCAGTACTTC,CASSLAPGPSSSYEQYF
TRBJ1-1,NA,NA,TRBV9,TGTGCCAGCAGCCCGTGGTCCGGGAACACTGAAGCTTTCTTT,CASSPWSGNTEAFF
TRBJ2-3,NA,NA,TRBV2,TGTGCCAGCAGAACCCCGACAGCCCTCACAGATACGCAGTATTTT,CASRTPTALTDTQYF
TRBJ2-1,NA,NA,TRBV5-8,TGTGCCAGCAGCTTTAAAAGGACTGCGCTTTACAATGAGCAGTTCTTC,CASSFKRTALYNEQFF
TRBJ2-5,NA,TRBD1,TRBV5-1,TGCGCCAGCAGCCCCGGACAGGGTCCTGCCCAAGAGACCCAGTACTTC,CASSPGQGPAQETQYF
TRBJ2-5,NA,NA,TRBV7-2,TGTGCCAGCAGCCGAGACAGGCAAGAGACCCAGTACTTC,CASSRDRQETQYF
TRBJ2-3,NA,NA,TRBV4-1,TGCGCCAGCAGCCAAGGGGGGATAGGAGTTAGCACAGATACGCAGTATTTT,CASSQGGIGVSTDTQYF
TRBJ2-7,few,NA,TRBV4-1,TGCGCCAGCAGCCAAAACCCTACGGGGTTCGTTTACGAGCAGTACTTC,CASSQNPTGFVYEQYF
TRBJ1-4,NA,NA,TRBV7-9,TGTGCCAGCAGCTTAGGCGGGGGCAGGGAAGAAAAACTGTTTTTT,CASSLGGGREEKLFF
TRBJ1-1,NA,NA,TRBV18,TGTGCCAGCTCACAACGACAAGCCGGCTCGGGTGAAGCTTTCTTT,CASSQRQAGSGEAFF
TRBJ1-5,few,NA,TRBV2,TGTGCCAGCAGTGAGATAAGCTACAATCAGCCCCAGCATTTT,CASSEISYNQPQHF
TRBJ2-1,NA,TRBD2,TRBV4-1,TGCGCCAGCAGCCGTTCAGCGGGAGGGACCTACAACGACGGCTCCTACAATGAGCAGTTCTTC,CASSRSAGGTYNDGSYNEQFF
TRBJ2-7,NA,NA,TRBV6-5,TGTGCCAGCAGGGGGGCACGCGGGAGTGGGTACGAGCAGTACTTC,CASRGARGSGYEQYF